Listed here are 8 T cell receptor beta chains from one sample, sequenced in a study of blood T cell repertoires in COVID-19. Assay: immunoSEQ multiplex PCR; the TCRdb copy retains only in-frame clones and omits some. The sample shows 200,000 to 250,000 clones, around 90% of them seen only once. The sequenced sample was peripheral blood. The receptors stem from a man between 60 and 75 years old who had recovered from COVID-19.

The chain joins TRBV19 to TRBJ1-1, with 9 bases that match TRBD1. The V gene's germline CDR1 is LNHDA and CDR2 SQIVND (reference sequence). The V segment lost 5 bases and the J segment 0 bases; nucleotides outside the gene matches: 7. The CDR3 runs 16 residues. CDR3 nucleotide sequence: TGTGCCAGTAGTCCCGACAGGGGGTCCGTGAACACTGAAGCTTTCTTT. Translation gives CASSPDRGSVNTEAFF.

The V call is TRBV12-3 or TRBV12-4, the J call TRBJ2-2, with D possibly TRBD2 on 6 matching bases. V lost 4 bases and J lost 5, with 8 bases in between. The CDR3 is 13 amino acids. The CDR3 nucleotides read TGTGCCAGCAGTTGGGGGGTTACCGGGGAGCTGTTTTTT. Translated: CASSWGVTGELFF.

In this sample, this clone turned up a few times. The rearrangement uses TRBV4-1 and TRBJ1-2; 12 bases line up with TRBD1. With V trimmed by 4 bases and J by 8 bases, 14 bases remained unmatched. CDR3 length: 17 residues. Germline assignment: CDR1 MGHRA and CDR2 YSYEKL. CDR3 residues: CASSLVYPGQGAGGYTF. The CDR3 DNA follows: TGCGCCAGCAGCCTAGTGTATCCGGGACAGGGGGCAGGAGGCTACACCTTC.

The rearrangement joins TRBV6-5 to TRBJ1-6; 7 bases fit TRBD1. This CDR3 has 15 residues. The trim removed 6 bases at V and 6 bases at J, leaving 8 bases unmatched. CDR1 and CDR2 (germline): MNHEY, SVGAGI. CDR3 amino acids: CASRAWGQFNSPLHF. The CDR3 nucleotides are TGTGCCAGCAGGGCCTGGGGACAGTTTAATTCACCCCTCCACTTT.

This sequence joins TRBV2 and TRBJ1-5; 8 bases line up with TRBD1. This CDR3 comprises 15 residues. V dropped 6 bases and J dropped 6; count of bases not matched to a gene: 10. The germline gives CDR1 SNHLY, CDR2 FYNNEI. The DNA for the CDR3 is TGTGCCAGCAGCGAGAGAGGACAGGGTGTTCAGCCCCAGCATTTT. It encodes CASSERGQGVQPQHF.

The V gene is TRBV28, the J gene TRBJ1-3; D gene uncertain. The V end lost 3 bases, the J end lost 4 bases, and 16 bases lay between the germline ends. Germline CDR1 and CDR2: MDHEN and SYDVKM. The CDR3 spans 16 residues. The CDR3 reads CASSFESGTLGNTIYF. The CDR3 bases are TGTGCCAGCAGTTTCGAGTCAGGAACTCTGGGAAACACCATATATTTT.

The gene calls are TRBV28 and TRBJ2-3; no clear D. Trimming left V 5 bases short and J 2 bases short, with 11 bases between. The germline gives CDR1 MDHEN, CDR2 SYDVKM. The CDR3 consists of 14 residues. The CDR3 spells CASSKMEYTDTQYF. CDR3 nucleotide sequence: TGTGCCAGCAGTAAAATGGAGTACACAGATACGCAGTATTTT.

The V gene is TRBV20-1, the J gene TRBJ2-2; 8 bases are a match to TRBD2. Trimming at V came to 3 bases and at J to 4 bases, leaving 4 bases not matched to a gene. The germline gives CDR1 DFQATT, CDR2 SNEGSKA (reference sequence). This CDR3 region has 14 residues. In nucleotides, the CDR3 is TGCAGTGCTAGTCGTCTAGCGGGCACCGGGGAGCTGTTTTTT. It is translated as CSASRLAGTGELFF.